This T cell receptor (beta chain) stems from a study of T cell repertoires in cytomegalovirus infection. TCRdb analysed the reads with MiXCR anew, one entry per CDR3 protein. The table records about 900,000 distinct CDR3 sequences, approximately 31% of them present only once. This clonotype was seen just once. The antigen remains unidentified. CDR3 size: 15 residues. Trimming took 5 bases from V and 3 from J, leaving 14 bases between them. Germline V CDR1 and CDR2: ENHRY, SYGVKD. Sequencing was performed on cultured CD8+ T cells from PBMCs, taken from culture after CMV antigen stimulation. This clonotype was obtained from a human donor in good health (CMV status not recorded). Some clones in this sample may be carry-over from other donors' samples. The chain combines TRBV10-3 with TRBJ2-1; D perhaps matches TRBD1 (6 bases). The CDR3 sequence: CAISNRDKGYNEQFF. The DNA of the CDR3 is TGTGCCATCAGTAACCGGGACAAGGGCTACAATGAGCAGTTCTTC.